The text below deals with one T cell receptor (beta chain). Its recognized antigen is unknown. There are no base qualities to consult, and no much larger clone falls within one base. CDR3 length: 15 amino acids, cysteine to phenylalanine. The read is trimmed to its CDR3 DNA, 45 bases read in frame from base 1. V loses 0 bases, J loses 5 bases, and the germline ends lie 11 bases apart. Via the germline V gene (reference sequence), CDR1 is MNHEY and CDR2 SMNVEV. At one collaborating source in Seattle, patients were enrolled during active infection and were followed longitudinally through the course of disease. Whole blood was collected in K2EDTA tubes by collaborating institutions according to the institutions' own protocols. For TCRbeta analysis, collaborator samples were shipped as frozen whole blood, as isolated PBMCs, or as DNA extracted from either sample type. The data originate from a study of blood T cell repertoires in COVID-19 (TCRdb year 2020). For the wider study: The collaborator samples originated in the United States, Italy and Spain and spanned the acute and convalescent phases of COVID-19. Deeply sampled blood TCRbeta repertoires from subjects exposed to, actively infected with, or recovered from COVID-19 were included in the dataset. The prospective study material was composed of cDNA or gDNA derived from T cells, B-cell-depleted T cells, or PBMCs. The samples were drawn from two sources: the first 160 participants of the ongoing ImmuneRACE study, and 1,200 or so subjects contributed by 6 global collaborators. The repertoires were released in a freely available public database intended as a resource for research on the immune response to SARS-CoV-2. HLA class I and class II types, where available, came from metadata supplied by the sample provider rather than from assay-based typing. Nearly every sample came with metadata listing a de-identified subject ID, COVID-19 status, age in years and sex. General conclusions and limits of the study: Clinical and demographic metadata were provided uncurated, with the amount varying by source and participant.

TCRbeta CDR3 regions were amplified from genomic DNA using the immunoSEQ Assay, a bias-controlled multiplex PCR. In the original analysis: The number of nucleated cells in each sample was estimated from the amplification of reference gene primers within the assay. To quantify the absolute abundance of each unique TCRbeta CDR3 rearrangement, sequence reads were collapsed and filtered. For each sample, productive Simpson clonality was calculated as the square root of Simpson's diversity index across productive rearrangements. TCRdb limited this immuneACCESS table to in-frame rearrangements with V and J called. A share of clones is missing; checked studies link under half to unresolved V genes, and the rest is unexplained. V and J calls and clone size are copied from that table; D and trimming were computed from the DNA. The sample table records roughly 150,000 clones; about 87% of these occur just once. About 2.6% of the sample belongs to the ten largest clones.

Material: peripheral blood. This sequence was found in a woman of 80 years or more with COVID-19, enrolled during active disease. The chain links TRBV27 with TRBJ1-5; no D gene is confidently identified. The CDR3 sequence is CASSLSKFGDQPQHF. The DNA is as follows: TGTGCCAGCAGTTTATCTAAGTTCGGGGATCAGCCCCAGCATTTT.